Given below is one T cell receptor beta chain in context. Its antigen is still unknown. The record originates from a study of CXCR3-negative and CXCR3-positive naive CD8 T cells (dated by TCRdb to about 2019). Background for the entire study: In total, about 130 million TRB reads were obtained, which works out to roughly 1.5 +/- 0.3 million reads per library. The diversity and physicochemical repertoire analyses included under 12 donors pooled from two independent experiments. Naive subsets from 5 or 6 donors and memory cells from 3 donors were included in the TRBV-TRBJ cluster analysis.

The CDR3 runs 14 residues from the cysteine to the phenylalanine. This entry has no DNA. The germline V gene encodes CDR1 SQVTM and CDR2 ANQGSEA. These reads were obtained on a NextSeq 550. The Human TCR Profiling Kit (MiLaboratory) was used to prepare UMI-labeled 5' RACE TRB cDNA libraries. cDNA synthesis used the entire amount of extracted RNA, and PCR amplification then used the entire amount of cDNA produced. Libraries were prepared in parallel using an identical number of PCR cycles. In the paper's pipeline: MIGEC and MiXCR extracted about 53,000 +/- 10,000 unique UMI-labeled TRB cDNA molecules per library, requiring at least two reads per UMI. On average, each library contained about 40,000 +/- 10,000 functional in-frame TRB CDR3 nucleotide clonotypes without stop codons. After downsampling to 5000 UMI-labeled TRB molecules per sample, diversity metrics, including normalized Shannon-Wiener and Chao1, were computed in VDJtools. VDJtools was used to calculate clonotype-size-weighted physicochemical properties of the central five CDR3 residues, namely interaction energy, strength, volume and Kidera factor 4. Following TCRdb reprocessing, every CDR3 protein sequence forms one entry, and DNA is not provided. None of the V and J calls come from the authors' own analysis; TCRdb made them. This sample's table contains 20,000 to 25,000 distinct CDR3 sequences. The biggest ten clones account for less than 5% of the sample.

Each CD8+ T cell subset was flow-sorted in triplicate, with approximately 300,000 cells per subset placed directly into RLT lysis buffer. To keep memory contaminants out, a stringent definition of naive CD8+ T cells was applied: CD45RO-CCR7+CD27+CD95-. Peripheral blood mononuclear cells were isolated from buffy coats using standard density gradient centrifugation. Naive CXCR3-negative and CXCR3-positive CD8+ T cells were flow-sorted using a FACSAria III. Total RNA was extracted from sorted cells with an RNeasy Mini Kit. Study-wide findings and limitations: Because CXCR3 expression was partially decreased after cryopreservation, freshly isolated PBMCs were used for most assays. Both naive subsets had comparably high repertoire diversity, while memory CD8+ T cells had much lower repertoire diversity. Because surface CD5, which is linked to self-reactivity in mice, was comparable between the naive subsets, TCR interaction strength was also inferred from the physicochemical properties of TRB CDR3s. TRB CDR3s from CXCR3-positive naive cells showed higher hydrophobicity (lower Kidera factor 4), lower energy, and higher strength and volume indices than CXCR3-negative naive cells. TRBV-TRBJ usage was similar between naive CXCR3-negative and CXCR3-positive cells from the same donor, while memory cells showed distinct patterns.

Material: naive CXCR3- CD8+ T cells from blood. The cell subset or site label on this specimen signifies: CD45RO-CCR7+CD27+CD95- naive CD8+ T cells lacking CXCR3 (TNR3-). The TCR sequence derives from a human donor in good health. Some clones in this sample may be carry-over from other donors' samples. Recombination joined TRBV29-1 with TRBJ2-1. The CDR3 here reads CSVEDNELYNEQFF.